The entry below describes one T cell receptor (beta chain). The antigen it binds to is not known. Base qualities are not provided; no much larger clone lies one nucleotide away. Each collaborating institution followed its own protocols to collect whole blood in K2EDTA tubes. Collaborator samples were shipped for TCRbeta analysis as frozen whole blood, isolated PBMCs, or DNA extracted from either sample type. The immunoSEQ Assay, a bias-controlled multiplex PCR, was used to amplify TCRbeta CDR3 regions from genomic DNA. In the source study's methods: Nucleated cell counts per sample were estimated from amplification of reference gene primers within the assay. To quantify the absolute abundance of each unique TCRbeta CDR3 rearrangement, sequence reads were collapsed and filtered. Productive Simpson clonality was computed per sample as the square root of Simpson's diversity index over productive rearrangements. In its TCRdb copy, this immuneACCESS table keeps in-frame sequences only and misses some clones. Where compared with another copy, unresolved V genes explain less than half of these, and the others have no known cause. V and J calls and clone size are given by that table; D and trimming were obtained from the DNA. The sample table holds roughly 80,000 clones, of which around 89% were seen once. The top ten clonotypes cover 9.1% of the sample.

The data derive from a study of blood T cell repertoires in COVID-19 (dated by TCRdb to 2018 to 2021). Notes on the research overall: Samples from collaborators originated in the United States, Italy and Spain and spanned both the acute and convalescent phases of COVID-19. The prospective study material was composed of cDNA or gDNA derived from T cells, B-cell-depleted T cells, or PBMCs. Deeply sampled blood TCRbeta repertoires from subjects exposed to, actively infected with, or recovered from COVID-19 were included in the dataset. A freely available public database, intended as a resource for researchers studying the immune response to SARS-CoV-2, is where the repertoires were released. Samples came from the ongoing ImmuneRACE study (first 160 participants) plus 1,254 subjects from 6 global collaborators. A de-identified subject ID, COVID-19 status, age in years and sex were almost always included in the sample metadata. Where available, HLA class I and class II types were obtained from metadata supplied by the sample provider rather than from assay-based typing. What the work shows at the level of the full study, not this receptor alone: The amount of clinical and demographic metadata varied by source and participant and was provided uncurated.

The TCR sequence derives from a human donor in a cohort sampled during active COVID-19. The sequencing input was peripheral blood.

The CDR3 amino acid sequence is: CASSNLPWRERPGETQYF. The bases are TGTGCCAGTAGCAACCTGCCTTGGCGGGAGAGACCGGGGGAGACCCAGTACTTC. The chain is made from TRBV19 and TRBJ2-5; 7 bases in between match TRBD2. CDR1 is given as LNHDA and CDR2 as SQIVND, both from the germline V gene (reference sequence). The CDR3 contains 18 residues, cysteine and phenylalanine counted. Solely the CDR3 DNA is kept, with 54 bases framed from the first base. Germline trimming amounts to 6 bases on V and 5 bases on J, with 21 as the count of junction bases outside the gene matches.